This entry describes one T cell receptor beta chain. The assay was immunoSEQ multiplex PCR, and TCRdb's table has in-frame clones only and misses some. The table includes around 140,000 clones, 90% to 95% detected once. This CDR3 has 15 amino acids. V was trimmed by 5 bases and J by 4 bases, leaving 17 bases between them. Germline V CDR1 and CDR2: SGHVS, FQNEAQ. The sample is drawn from a study of T cell responses to AZD1222 COVID-19 vaccine. Study-wide context: Analysis merged second doses at about 4 or about 12 weeks.

The starting material was peripheral blood, obtained on day 0 of AZD1222 vaccination. The chain employs TRBV7-8 and TRBJ1-2; TRBD1 is a possible D gene (6 bases). This sequence originates from an adult in good health. The CDR3 sequence is CASSGNPGGSYGYTF. The CDR3 bases are TGTGCCAGCAGCGGAAATCCGGGGGGCTCCTATGGCTACACCTTC.